The sequence of this T cell receptor (beta chain) was determined in a study of beta chain features in type 1 diabetes. Study results and caveats: For type 1 diabetes patients, VDJ junctions showed fewer insertions and more deletions. The cDNA sequencing approach could over-represent high-TCR-expressing cells. Type 1 diabetes patients had moderately but significantly shorter TCRB CDR3s in all four CD4+ subsets. Within the patient group, naive, central memory and Treg TCRB repertoires appeared more similar to each other than within healthy donors.

The table lists this clone with a few counts. The antigen is undetermined. Expressed TCRB transcripts got sequenced, as all isolated RNA was reverse transcribed. The method was immunoSEQ multiplex PCR; TCRdb's version includes in-frame clones alone and lacks a portion of them. The repertoire holds about 170,000 clones, with around 7.9% as singletons. Germline CDR1 reads SGHDT; CDR2 reads YYEEEE. Losses at the gene ends were 4 bases for V and 3 bases for J; bases not matched to a gene: 6. CDR3 length: 14 residues. The V and J genes are TRBV5-6 and TRBJ2-7, with TRBD1 matching 8 bases. The sample taken for sequencing was central memory CD4+ T cells from blood. The receptor was isolated from a man in his late teens or twenties with type 1 diabetes. The CDR3 loop is CASSIWTGLYEQYF. As DNA, the CDR3 is TGTGCCAGCAGCATTTGGACAGGGCTCTACGAGCAGTACTTC.